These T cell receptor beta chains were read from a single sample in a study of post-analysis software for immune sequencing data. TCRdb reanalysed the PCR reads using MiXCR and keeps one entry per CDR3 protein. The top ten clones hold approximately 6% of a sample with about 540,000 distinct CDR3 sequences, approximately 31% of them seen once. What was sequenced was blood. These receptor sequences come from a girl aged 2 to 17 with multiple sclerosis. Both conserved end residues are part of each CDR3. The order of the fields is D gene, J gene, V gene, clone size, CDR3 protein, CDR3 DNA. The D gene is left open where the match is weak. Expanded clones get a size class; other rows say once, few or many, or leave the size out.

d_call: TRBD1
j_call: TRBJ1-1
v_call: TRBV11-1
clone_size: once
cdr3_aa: CASSMTRGTVGEAFF
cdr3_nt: TGTGCCAGCAGCATGACCAGGGGGACAGTTGGTGAAGCTTTCTTT

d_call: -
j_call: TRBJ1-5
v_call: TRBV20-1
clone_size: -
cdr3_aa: CSVGGRGQPQHF
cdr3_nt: TGCAGTGTAGGGGGGCGCGGTCAGCCCCAGCATTTT

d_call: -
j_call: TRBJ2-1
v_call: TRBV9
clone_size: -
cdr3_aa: CASSVDRYNEQFF
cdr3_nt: TGTGCCAGCAGCGTAGATCGCTACAATGAGCAGTTCTTC

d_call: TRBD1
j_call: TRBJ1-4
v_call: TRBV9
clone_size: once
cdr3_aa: CAGSGTGGQNEKLFF
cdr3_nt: TGTGCCGGCAGCGGGACAGGTGGACAAAATGAAAAACTGTTTTTT

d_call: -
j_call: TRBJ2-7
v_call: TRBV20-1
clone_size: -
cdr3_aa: CSAAGTATYEQYF
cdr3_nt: TGCAGTGCCGCCGGGACGGCAACCTACGAGCAGTACTTC

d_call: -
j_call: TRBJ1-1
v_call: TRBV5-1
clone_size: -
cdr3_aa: CASSPVGGVAMNTEAFF
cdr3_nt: TGCGCCAGCAGCCCCGTCGGCGGGGTTGCCATGAACACTGAAGCTTTCTTT

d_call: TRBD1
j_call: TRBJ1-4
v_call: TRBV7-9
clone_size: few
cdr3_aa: CASSVGRTGDEKLFF
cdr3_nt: TGTGCCAGCAGCGTTGGGAGGACAGGGGATGAAAAACTGTTTTTT

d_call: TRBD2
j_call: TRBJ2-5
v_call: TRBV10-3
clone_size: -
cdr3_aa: CAISESLRGAQQETQYF
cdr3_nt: TGTGCCATCAGTGAGTCTTTGCGGGGGGCCCAACAAGAGACCCAGTACTTC

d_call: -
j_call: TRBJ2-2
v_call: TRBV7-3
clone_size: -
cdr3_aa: CASRKQGNTGELFF
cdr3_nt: TGTGCCAGCAGGAAACAGGGGAACACCGGGGAGCTGTTTTTT

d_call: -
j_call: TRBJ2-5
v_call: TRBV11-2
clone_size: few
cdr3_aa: CASSLGQTEETQYF
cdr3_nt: TGTGCCAGCAGCTTAGGGCAAACCGAAGAGACCCAGTACTTC

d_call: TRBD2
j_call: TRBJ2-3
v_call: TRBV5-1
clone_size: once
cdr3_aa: CASRLAGGSDTQYF
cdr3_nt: TGTGCCAGTCGACTAGCGGGGGGGTCAGATACGCAGTATTTT

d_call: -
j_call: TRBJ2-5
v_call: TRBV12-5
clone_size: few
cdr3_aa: CASAAESQETQYF
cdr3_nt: TGTGCTAGCGCCGCGGAGAGCCAAGAGACCCAGTACTTC

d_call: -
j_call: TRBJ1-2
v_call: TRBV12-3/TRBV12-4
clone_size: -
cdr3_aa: CASSFSLTPFTYGYTF
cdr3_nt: TGTGCCAGCAGTTTCTCCCTTACCCCCTTTACATATGGCTACACCTTC

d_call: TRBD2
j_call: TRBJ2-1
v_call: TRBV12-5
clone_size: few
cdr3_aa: CASGPGTSGGAGEQFF
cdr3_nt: TGTGCTAGTGGCCCCGGGACTAGCGGGGGGGCTGGTGAGCAGTTCTTC

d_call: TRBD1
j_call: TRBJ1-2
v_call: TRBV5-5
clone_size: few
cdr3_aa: CASSSGTVRLNYGYTF
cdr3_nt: TGTGCCAGCAGCTCCGGGACAGTGAGGCTAAACTATGGCTACACCTTC

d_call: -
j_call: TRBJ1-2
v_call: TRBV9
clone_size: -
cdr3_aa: CASSSQERYGYTF
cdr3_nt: TGTGCCAGCAGCTCTCAAGAGCGGTATGGCTACACCTTC

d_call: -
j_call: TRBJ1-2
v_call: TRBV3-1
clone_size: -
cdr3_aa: CASSPPPQRSYGYTF
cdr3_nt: TGTGCCAGCAGCCCGCCCCCGCAGCGCTCCTATGGCTACACCTTC

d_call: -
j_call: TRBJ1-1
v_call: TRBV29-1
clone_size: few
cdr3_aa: CSVPRGSQAEAFF
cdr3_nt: TGCAGCGTCCCGCGGGGGAGTCAAGCTGAAGCTTTCTTT

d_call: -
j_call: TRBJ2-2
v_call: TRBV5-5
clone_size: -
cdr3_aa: CASMRDLNTGELFF
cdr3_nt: TGTGCCAGCATGCGGGACTTAAACACCGGGGAGCTGTTTTTT

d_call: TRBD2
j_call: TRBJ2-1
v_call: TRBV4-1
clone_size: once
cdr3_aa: CASSQLGLAGYNEQFF
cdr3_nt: TGCGCCAGCAGCCAGCTGGGACTAGCGGGTTACAATGAGCAGTTCTTC

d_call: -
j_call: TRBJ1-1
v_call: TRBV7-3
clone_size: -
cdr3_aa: CASSFEVNTEAFF
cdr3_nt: TGTGCCAGCAGCTTTGAGGTGAACACTGAAGCTTTCTTT

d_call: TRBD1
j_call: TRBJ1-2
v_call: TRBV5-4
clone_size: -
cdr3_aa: CASRVTGGNYGYTF
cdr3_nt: TGTGCCAGCAGGGTGACAGGGGGTAACTATGGCTACACCTTC

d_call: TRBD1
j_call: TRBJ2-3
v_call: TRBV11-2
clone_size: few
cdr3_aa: CASSLDPGQPNTDTQYF
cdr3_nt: TGTGCCAGCAGCTTAGATCCGGGACAGCCTAACACAGATACGCAGTATTTT

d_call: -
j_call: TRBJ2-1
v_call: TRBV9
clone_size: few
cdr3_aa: CASSVGTISTYNEQFF
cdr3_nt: TGTGCCAGCAGCGTAGGAACGATTAGTACCTACAATGAGCAGTTCTTC